This paragraph reports one T cell receptor beta chain. The clone's antigen remains unknown. It has no much larger one-base neighbor in the sample; base qualities were not kept. The entry originates in a study of control samples from healthy donors and cancer patients (dated by TCRdb to about 2020). Library generation was performed with the immunoSEQ multiplex PCR assay. The source is immuneACCESS, and TCRdb retained only in-frame sequences with V and J called. Part of the clones is not carried over; for the studies checked, unresolved V genes explain less than half of this, and the remainder is unexplained. In all, the sample holds approximately 110,000 clones, and approximately 91% of those were seen once. Clones ranked in the top ten supply approximately 8% of the sample. The germline ends are 26 bases apart after V is trimmed by 4 bases and J by 5 bases. CDR1 and CDR2, per the germline V gene, are LGHNA and YNFKEQ. CDR3 length: 18 amino acids, cysteine to phenylalanine. Just the 54-base CDR3 DNA is kept, in frame starting at base 1.

The V and J genes are TRBV4-2 and TRBJ2-5; perhaps TRBD1 is the D gene, with 5 bases matching. The sequenced material came from blood. The TCR comes from a woman between 18 and 29 years old in good health. The DNA sequence reads TGTGCCAGCAGCCTCAAGATTGCTAAGGGGCCGATACGCGAGACCCAGTACTTC. Its coded protein is CASSLKIAKGPIRETQYF.